This TCR beta chain was identified in a study of T cell responses to AZD1222 COVID-19 vaccine. Study-wide results and caveats: Donors were mostly white British, more females; clonal diversity possibly underestimated. Sampled repertoires all dated from after the peak T cell response. Spike-wide coverage was observed for vaccine-associated CD4 TCRs, with dominant responses at 160-218 and 743-854.

Repertoires were generated with immunoSEQ multiplex PCR, while TCRdb's copy carries only in-frame clones and drops some. The data show over 65,000 clones, 85% to 90% seen once. Between the trimmed V and J ends, which lost 0 bases and 9 bases, there was a span of 6 bases. Germline V CDR1 and CDR2: LGHDT, YNNKEL (reference sequence). This CDR3 spans 12 amino acids. About this clone itself: Its antigen is as yet unknown.

The sequence was obtained from an adult in good health. The chain carries TRBV3-1 (or the pseudogene TRBV3-2) and TRBJ2-1; the D is unclear. Material: peripheral blood, obtained on day 0 of AZD1222 vaccination. This CDR3 is CASSQDNGEQFF. CDR3 bases: TGTGCCAGCAGCCAAGATAATGGTGAGCAGTTCTTC.